This record covers a single T cell receptor (beta chain). What antigen it recognizes has not been identified. No base quality information exists; no much larger clone differs at one position. This sample was taken from a study of T cells after somatic rescue of genetic block (dated by TCRdb to about 2020). Looking at the study overall: The study assessed how robust, over the long term, a T-cell system was when the system had developed through somatic rescue of a genetic block in T-cell development.

The germline V end is reduced by 5 bases and the J end by 4 bases; junction bases left unmatched: 8. For CDR1 and CDR2, the germline V gene lists MNHEY and SVGAGI. The CDR3 goes from the cysteine to the phenylalanine over 15 residues. Left in the record is the CDR3 DNA by itself, 45 bases read in frame from the first base. Receptor amplification or capture employed the immunoSEQ multiplex PCR assay. TCRdb limited this immuneACCESS table to in-frame rearrangements with V and J called. A share of clones is missing; checked studies link under half to unresolved V genes, and the rest is unexplained. The sample data list 68,000 or so clones, and 85% to 95% of these were observed just once. The ten most abundant clones make up about 3% of the sample.

This receptor was taken from a man aged 35-49 years. The sample taken for sequencing was peripheral blood mononuclear cells (PBMCs). The chain joins TRBV6-5 to TRBJ2-1, with 7 bases matching TRBD1. The sequenced DNA is TGTGCCAGCAGTAAACCCGGGACAGAGTACAATGAGCAGTTCTTC. This codes for CASSKPGTEYNEQFF.